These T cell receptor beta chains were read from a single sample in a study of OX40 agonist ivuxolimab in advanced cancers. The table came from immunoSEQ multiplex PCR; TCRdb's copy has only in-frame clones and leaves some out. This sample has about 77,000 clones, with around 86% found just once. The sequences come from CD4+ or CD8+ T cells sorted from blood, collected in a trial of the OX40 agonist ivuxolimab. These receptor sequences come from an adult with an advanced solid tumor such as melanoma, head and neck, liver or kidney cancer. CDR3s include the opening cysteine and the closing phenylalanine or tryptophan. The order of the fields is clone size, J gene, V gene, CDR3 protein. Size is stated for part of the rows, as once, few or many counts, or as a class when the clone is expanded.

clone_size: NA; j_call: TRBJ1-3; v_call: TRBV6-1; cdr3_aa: CASSIPGGNTIYF
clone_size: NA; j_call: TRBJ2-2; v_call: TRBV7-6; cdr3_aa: CASRSGLTNTGELFF
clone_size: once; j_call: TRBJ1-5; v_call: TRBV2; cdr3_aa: CASSPGGAATGQPQHF
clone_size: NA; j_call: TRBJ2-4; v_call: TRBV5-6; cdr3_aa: CASSHQGSKNIQYF
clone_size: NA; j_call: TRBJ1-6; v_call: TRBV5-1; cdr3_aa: CASSLEGIGSPLHF
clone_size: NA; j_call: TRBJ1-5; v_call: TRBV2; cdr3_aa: CASSVVGDQPQHF
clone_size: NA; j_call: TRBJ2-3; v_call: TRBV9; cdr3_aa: CASGRGPPTDTQYF
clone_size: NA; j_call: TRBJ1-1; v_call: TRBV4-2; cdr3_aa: CASSQDTYGHTEAFF
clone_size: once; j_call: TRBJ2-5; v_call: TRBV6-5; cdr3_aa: CASRGQAGETQYF
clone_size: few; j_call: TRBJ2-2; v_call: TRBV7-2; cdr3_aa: CASCKSRDTGELFF
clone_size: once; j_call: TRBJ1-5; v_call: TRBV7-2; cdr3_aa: CASSLRTGGNQPQHF
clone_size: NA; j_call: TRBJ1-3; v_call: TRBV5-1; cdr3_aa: CASSFTSGNTIYF
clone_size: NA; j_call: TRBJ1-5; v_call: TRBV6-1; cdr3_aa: CASSEGIRGYQPQHF
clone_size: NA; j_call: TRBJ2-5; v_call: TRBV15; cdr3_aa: CATSRVLGETQYF
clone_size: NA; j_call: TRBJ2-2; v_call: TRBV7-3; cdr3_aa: CASSVRGGGNGELFF
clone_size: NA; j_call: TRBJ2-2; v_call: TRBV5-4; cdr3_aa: CASSPAGTSGGDGELFF
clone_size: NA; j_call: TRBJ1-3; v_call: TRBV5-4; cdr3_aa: CASSVAGVGNTIYF
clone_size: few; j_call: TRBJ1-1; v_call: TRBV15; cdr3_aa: CATSRVRGNTEAFF
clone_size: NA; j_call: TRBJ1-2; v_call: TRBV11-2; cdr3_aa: CASSQTKPGQERSNYGYTF
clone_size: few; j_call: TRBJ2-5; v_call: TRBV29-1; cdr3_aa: CSGVPTFRETQYF
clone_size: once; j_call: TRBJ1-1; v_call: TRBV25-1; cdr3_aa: CASRGTGIAEAFF
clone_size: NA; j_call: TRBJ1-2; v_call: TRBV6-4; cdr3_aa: CASSDRPGEYYGYTF
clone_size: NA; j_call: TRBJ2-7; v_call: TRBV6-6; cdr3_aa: CASKEGGSYEQYF
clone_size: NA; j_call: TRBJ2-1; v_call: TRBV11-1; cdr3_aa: CASSANTGSEQFF
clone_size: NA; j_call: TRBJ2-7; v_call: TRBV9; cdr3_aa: CASSKTGDLYEQYF
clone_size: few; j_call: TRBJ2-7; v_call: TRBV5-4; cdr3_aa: CASSLTSYEQYF
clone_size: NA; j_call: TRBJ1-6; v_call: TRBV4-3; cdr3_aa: CASSQDREGNNSPLHF
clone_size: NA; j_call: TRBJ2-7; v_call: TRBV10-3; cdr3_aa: CAISEPQGGSYEQYF
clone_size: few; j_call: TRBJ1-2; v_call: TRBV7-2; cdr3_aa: CASTSLGRAGYTF
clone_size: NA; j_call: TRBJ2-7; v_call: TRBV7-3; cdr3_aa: CASSLAASQPYEQYF
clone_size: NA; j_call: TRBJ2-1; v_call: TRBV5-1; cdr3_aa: CASSSGTVSYNEQFF
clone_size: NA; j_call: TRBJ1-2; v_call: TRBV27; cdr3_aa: CASSSGTVYGYTF
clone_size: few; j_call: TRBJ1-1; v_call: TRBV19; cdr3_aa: CASSRVGAEAFF
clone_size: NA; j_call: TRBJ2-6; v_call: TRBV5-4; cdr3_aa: CASSLVGANVLTF
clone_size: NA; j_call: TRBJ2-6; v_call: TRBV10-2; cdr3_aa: CASSERGRAGANVLTF
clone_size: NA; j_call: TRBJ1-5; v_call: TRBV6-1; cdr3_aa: CASSERGAQPQHF
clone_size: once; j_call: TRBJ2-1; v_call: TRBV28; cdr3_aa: CASGTSGRYNEQFF
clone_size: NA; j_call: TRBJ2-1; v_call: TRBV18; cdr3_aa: CASSPPVAKASYNEQFF
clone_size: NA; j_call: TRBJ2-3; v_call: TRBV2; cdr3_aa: CARADRGHTDTQYF
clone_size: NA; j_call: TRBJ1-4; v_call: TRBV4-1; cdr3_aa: CASSAGGGFREKLFF
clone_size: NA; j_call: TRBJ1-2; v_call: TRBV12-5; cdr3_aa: CASGLDMDYGYTF
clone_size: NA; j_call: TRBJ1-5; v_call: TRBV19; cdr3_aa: CASRFTGQGNNQPQHF
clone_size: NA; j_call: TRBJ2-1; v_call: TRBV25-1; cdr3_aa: CASTRAGLNNEQFF
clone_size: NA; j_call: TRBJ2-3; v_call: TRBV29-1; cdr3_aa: CSVDHGQGFPPDTQYF
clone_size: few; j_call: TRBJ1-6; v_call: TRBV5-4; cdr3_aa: CASSLGGGNNSPLHF
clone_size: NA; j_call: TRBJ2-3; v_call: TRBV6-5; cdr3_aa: CASSYSGTTQYF
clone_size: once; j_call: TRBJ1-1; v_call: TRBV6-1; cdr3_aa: CASSERSLNTEAFF
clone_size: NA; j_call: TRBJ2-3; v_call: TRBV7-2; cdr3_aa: CASSLGAASSTDTQYF
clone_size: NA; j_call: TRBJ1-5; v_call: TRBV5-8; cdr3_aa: CASSSAQLRSNQPQHF
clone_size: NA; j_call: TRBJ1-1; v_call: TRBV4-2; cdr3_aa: CASSQSGLGAFF